The 18 T cell receptor beta chains presented below share a single source sample, sequenced in a study of blood T cells in healthy people across ages (dated by TCRdb to the mid-2010s). Libraries were constructed by 5' RACE. Sequencing was carried out with an Illumina HiSeq 2500. The second PCR ran for about 6 to 11 cycles and used a J-beta primer mix along with a sample-barcoded 5' primer. TCRdb reanalyzed the raw reads on its own, using fastp at Q25 for trimming and MiXCR for clone calling, and kept in-frame beta chains. A single entry per CDR3 protein holds the most common genes and DNA from its merged rows. The sample table shows about 1.5 million distinct CDR3 sequences, and around 40% are seen once. The ten largest clones capture about 4% of the sample. The sample consisted of blood. The source is a woman younger than 30 in good health.

The chain employs TRBV7-2 and TRBJ2-5; TRBD1 might be the D (8 bases). The V and J ends lost 5 bases and 5 bases respectively, with 18 bases between them. The V gene's germline CDR1 is SGHTA and CDR2 FQGNSA. The CDR3 is made up of 15 amino acids. The CDR3 reads CASSEQGGFGETQYF. In DNA form, the CDR3 reads TGTGCCAGCAGCGAACAGGGGGGGTTTGGGGAGACCCAGTACTTC. Based on the CDR3 plus reference TRBV7-2 and TRBJ2-5, the full variable domain is GAGVSQSPSNKVTEKGKDVELRCDPISGHTALYWYRQSLGQGLEFLIYFQGNSAPDKSGLPSDRFSAERTGGSVSTLTIQRTQQEDSAVYLCASSEQGGFGETQYFGPGTRLLVL.

Worth noting for this clonotype: At one end the junction does not follow the germline gene, possibly because of a read error. V gene TRBV6-5 combines with J gene TRBJ2-1; 11 bases line up with TRBD2. Looked up from germline, CDR1 is MNHEY and CDR2 is SVGAGI. The CDR3 spans 15 residues. The CDR3 protein is CASSRTSGYYKEQFF. The DNA for the CDR3 is TGTGCCAGCAGTCGGACTAGCGGGTACTACAAGGAGCAGTTCTTC.

This clonotype has ten or more counts. The J gene is TRBJ2-7, the V gene TRBV7-2; no reliable D call. The CDR3 has 14 amino acids. The V and J ends lost 6 bases and 1 base respectively, with 13 bases between them. CDR1 SGHTA and CDR2 FQGNSA come from the germline V gene. CDR3 DNA sequence: TGTGCCAGCAGTTTACCCGGGCAGTCCTACGAGCAGTACTTC. This translates into CASSLPGQSYEQYF.

The chain uses TRBV9 and TRBJ2-1; perhaps TRBD2 as D (5 bases). From germline, CDR1 is SGDLS and CDR2 YYNGEE. Trimming stripped 4 bases from V and 4 bases from J, with 18 bases between. There are 16 residues in the CDR3. The CDR3 sequence is CASSPAGLADYNEQFF. The CDR3 DNA sequence: TGTGCCAGCAGCCCCGCCGGGCTAGCTGATTACAATGAGCAGTTCTTC. The entire variable domain, with the rest obtained from reference TRBV9 and TRBJ2-1, is as follows: DSGVTQTPKHLITATGQRVTLRCSPRSGDLSVYWYQQSLDQGLQFLIQYYNGEERAKGNILERFSAQQFPDLHSELNLSSLELGDSALYFCASSPAGLADYNEQFFGPGTRLTVL.

With regard to this clonotype: This may come from a read error, since a much larger clone is one base off. This sequence joins TRBV5-1 and TRBJ2-7; the D gene is possibly TRBD1 (5 bases). Germline lookup yields CDR1 SGHRS and CDR2 YFSETQ. The CDR3 runs to 15 residues. Trimming took off 7 bases at V and 0 bases at J, with 17 bases between the two ends. The CDR3 here is CASGPTGLRSYEQYF. The CDR3 nucleotides are TGCGCCAGCGGTCCTACAGGATTGCGCTCCTACGAGCAGTACTTC.

This clonotype came up a few times. The V call is TRBV10-3, the J call TRBJ2-1, with 11 bases lining up with TRBD2. Germline trimming cut 2 bases from V and 9 bases from J; bases unmatched to any gene: 6. The CDR3 is made up of 15 amino acids. CDR1 ENHRY and CDR2 SYGVKD come from the germline V gene. CDR3 sequence reads: CAISERASGRSEQFF. In nucleotides, the CDR3 is TGTGCCATCAGTGAGAGGGCTAGCGGGAGGTCTGAGCAGTTCTTC.

In this sample, this clonotype turned up a few times. The chain employs TRBV6-5 and TRBJ2-1, with D tentatively TRBD1 (5 bases). CDR3 length: 15 residues. CDR1 is MNHEY and CDR2 is SVGAGI in the germline V gene. The V gene lost 6 bases and the J gene lost 3 bases, with 15 bases spanning the gap. The CDR3, as DNA: TGTGCCAGCAGCTCAACAGGCCGGATCTACAATGAGCAGTTCTTC. It yields the protein CASSSTGRIYNEQFF.

This chain joins TRBV20-1 and TRBJ1-2, with TRBD1 matching 8 bases. With 3 bases clipped from V and 8 bases from J, the junction kept 5 bases outside the gene matches. There are 12 residues in the CDR3. The germline V gene encodes CDR1 DFQATT and CDR2 SNEGSKA (reference sequence). The CDR3 sequence is CSASQGAGGYTF. For the CDR3, the DNA is TGCAGTGCTAGTCAGGGGGCAGGCGGCTACACCTTC.

J is TRBJ1-5 and V is TRBV20-1; 7 nucleotides agree with TRBD1. Germline V gives CDR1 DFQATT, CDR2 SNEGSKA (reference sequence). V was clipped by 3 bases and J by 4 bases; unmatched bases: 6. The CDR3 has 14 amino acids. CDR3 DNA: TGCAGTGCTAGTCCCACAGGGGTTAATCAGCCCCAGCATTTT. It translates to CSASPTGVNQPQHF.

The V gene is TRBV14, the J gene TRBJ2-3; 10 positions agree with TRBD2. The V gene's germline CDR1 is SGHDN and CDR2 FVKESK. This CDR3 has 16 amino acids. The V segment lost 3 bases and the J segment 0 bases; nucleotides outside the gene matches: 3. CDR3 sequence reads: CASSQLLAGSTDTQYF. The CDR3 DNA is TGTGCCAGCAGCCAGCTACTAGCGGGGAGCACAGATACGCAGTATTTT. Complete variable domain (other parts from reference TRBV14 and TRBJ2-3): EAGVTQFPSHSVIEKGQTVTLRCDPISGHDNLYWYRRVMGKEIKFLLHFVKESKQDESGMPNNRFLAERTGGTYSTLKVQPAELEDSGVYFCASSQLLAGSTDTQYFGPGTRLTVL.

This clonotype was found many times. The genes are TRBV4-1 and TRBJ2-1; 10 bases are a match to TRBD2. The J segment lost 7 bases and the V segment lost 4 bases, leaving 7 bases of the junction unmatched. The germline V gene encodes CDR1 MGHRA and CDR2 YSYEKL. This CDR3 has 15 residues. CDR3 residues: CASSPFSGGGNEQFF. The DNA for the CDR3 is TGCGCCAGCAGCCCCTTCAGCGGGGGGGGTAATGAGCAGTTCTTC.

J is TRBJ1-1 and V is TRBV5-1, with D possibly matching TRBD1 (6 bases). The CDR3 contains 16 residues. The germline V and J ends were trimmed by 3 bases and 4 bases, with 19 bases remaining between them. Germline V lookup: CDR1 SGHRS, CDR2 YFSETQ. This chain's CDR3 is CASSSVGGAELTEAFF. CDR3 sequence (DNA): TGCGCCAGCAGCTCAGTGGGGGGCGCAGAGCTCACTGAAGCTTTCTTT.

This clonotype was recorded at least ten times. J is TRBJ2-7 and V is TRBV9; 11 bases match TRBD2. V lost 2 bases to trimming and J lost 3 bases; unmatched junction nucleotides: 1. Per germline, CDR1 SGDLS and CDR2 YYNGEE. The CDR3 runs to 14 residues. The CDR3 sequence is CASSVGTSGYEQYF. For the CDR3, the DNA is TGTGCCAGCAGCGTCGGGACTAGCGGCTACGAGCAGTACTTC.

For this clonotype: Relative to the germline gene, one junction end is altered; a read error may explain this. J is TRBJ1-5 and V is TRBV20-1; D ambiguous. Germline V gene sequence: CDR1 DFQATT, CDR2 SNEGSKA (reference sequence). The CDR3 runs 15 residues. This CDR3 is CSAGDHRDSNQPQHF. In nucleotides, the CDR3 is TGCAGTGCTGGAGATCACCGCGATAGCAATCAGCCCCAGCATTTT.

This clonotype came up a few times. The CDR3 loop reads CASGQGNGNQPQHF. Written as DNA, the CDR3 is TGTGCCAGCGGACAGGGGAACGGCAATCAGCCCCAGCATTTT. V and J are TRBV2 and TRBJ1-5; 9 positions match TRBD1. The germline gives CDR1 SNHLY, CDR2 FYNNEI. The junction had 4 bases not matched to a gene; V was cut back by 8 bases and J by 2 bases. The CDR3 consists of 14 residues.

This clonotype was counted a few times. A read error may produce the germline difference seen at one junction end. This rearrangement joins TRBV4-1 to TRBJ1-2; D ambiguous. The germline V gene has CDR1 MGHRA and CDR2 YSYEKL. This CDR3 has 15 amino acids. Here the CDR3 DNA reads TGCGCCAGCAGACAAGAGGCGGCCCCTAACTATGGCTACACCTTC. Translated, it gives CASRQEAAPNYGYTF.

The chain joins TRBV27 to TRBJ1-2; 7 nucleotides line up with TRBD1. With V trimmed by 6 bases and J by 2 bases, 12 bases remained unmatched. This CDR3 spans 16 amino acids. Germline V gene sequence: CDR1 MNHEY, CDR2 SMNVEV (reference sequence). The CDR3: CASSRRQGGVNYGYTF. The CDR3 DNA is TGTGCCAGCAGCCGACGACAGGGCGGGGTAAACTATGGCTACACCTTC.

The chain combines TRBV28 with TRBJ2-5; 7 bases are a match to TRBD1. The CDR3 length is 14 residues. Germline V gives CDR1 MDHEN, CDR2 SYDVKM. V gave up 8 bases and J gave up 11 bases; unmatched junction bases: 17. The CDR3 DNA reads TGTGCCAGCCGCAGACAGGGAGCCTTGGGGGAGCAGTACTTC. Residues: CASRRQGALGEQYF.